This record concerns one T cell receptor beta chain sequence. The antigen is unknown. This specimen belongs to a study of T cells in Graves' hyperthyroidism and ophthalmopathy. Regarding the study as a whole: Onset of ophthalmopathy came a median approximately 6.5 months after the model predicted it.

Orbital computed tomography, thyroid ultrasound, serum thyroxine and TRAb, and clinical symptoms together informed the diagnoses. The CDR3 is made up of 13 amino acids. The germline gives CDR1 KGHDR, CDR2 SFDVKD. V lost 5 bases and J lost 4, with 10 bases in between. From RNA transcripts, TCR beta CDR3 regions were amplified. Carried out on the TCR CDR3, a first-round RT-PCR used the HTBI primer set. TCRdb used MiXCR to reprocess the multiplex PCR reads, holding one entry per CDR3 protein. The top ten hold about 7% of the sample, which has about 590,000 distinct CDR3 sequences, about 14% seen once. The sequence came from a young woman with Graves' ophthalmopathy. The chain has TRBV24-1 and TRBJ2-5; D assignment may be TRBD1 or TRBD2 (5 bases each). Sequenced material: blood. CDR3 amino acids: CATSAWGRETQYF. DNA for the CDR3: TGTGCCACCAGTGCTTGGGGGAGAGAGACCCAGTACTTC.